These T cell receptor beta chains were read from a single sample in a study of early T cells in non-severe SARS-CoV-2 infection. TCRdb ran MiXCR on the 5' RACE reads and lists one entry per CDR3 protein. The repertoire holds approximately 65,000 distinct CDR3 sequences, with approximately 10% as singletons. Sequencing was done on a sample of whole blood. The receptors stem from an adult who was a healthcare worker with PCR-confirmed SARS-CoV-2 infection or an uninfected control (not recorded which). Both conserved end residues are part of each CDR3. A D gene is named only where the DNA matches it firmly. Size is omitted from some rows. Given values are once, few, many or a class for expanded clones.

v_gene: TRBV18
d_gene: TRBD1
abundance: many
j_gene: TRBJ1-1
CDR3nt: TGTGCCAGCTCACCACGACAGGGTAACACTGAAGCTTTCTTT
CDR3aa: CASSPRQGNTEAFF

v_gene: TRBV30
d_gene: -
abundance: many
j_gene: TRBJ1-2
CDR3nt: TGTGCCTGGGGATCTACCGGGAACTTACGGGGCTACACCTTC
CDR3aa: CAWGSTGNLRGYTF

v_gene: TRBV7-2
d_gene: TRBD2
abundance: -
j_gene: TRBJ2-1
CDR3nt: TGTGCCAGCAGCTTACTCCTTGGTCTAGCGGGAAGTCGCAATGAGCAGTTCTTC
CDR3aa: CASSLLLGLAGSRNEQFF

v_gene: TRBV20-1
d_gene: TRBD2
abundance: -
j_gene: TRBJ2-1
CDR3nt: TGCAGTGCGAACTTAGCGGGAGACCTCAATGAGCAGTTCTTC
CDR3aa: CSANLAGDLNEQFF

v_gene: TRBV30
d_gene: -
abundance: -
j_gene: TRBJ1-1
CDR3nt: TGTGCCTGGAGCGAGACAGTCACTGAAGCTTTCTTT
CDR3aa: CAWSETVTEAFF

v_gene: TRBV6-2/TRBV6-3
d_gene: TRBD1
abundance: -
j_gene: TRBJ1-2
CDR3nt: TGTGCCAGCAGTTACGCCAGGGGGAATGGCTACACCTTC
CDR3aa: CASSYARGNGYTF

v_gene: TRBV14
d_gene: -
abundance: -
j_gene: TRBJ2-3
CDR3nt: TGTGCCAGCAGCCAAGGGGACTTAGATACGCAGTATTTT
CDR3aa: CASSQGDLDTQYF

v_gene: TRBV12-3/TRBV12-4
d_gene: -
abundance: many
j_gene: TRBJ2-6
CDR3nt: TGTGCCAGCAGTTTCCGGGCGCGGGGGGCCAACGTCCTGACTTTC
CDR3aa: CASSFRARGANVLTF

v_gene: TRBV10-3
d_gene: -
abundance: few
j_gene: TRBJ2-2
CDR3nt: TGTGCCACGTCCAGCTCACAGGGAGGGACCGGGGAGCTGTTTTTT
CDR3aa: CATSSSQGGTGELFF

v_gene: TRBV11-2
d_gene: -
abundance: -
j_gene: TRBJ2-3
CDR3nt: TGTGCCAGCAGCTTAGTCCCGGCCGTCAAGGGCACAGATACGCAGTATTTT
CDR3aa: CASSLVPAVKGTDTQYF

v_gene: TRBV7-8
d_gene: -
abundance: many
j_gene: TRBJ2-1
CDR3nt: TGTGCCAGCAGCCCAAGGGCGGGAAGGTACAATGAGCAGTTCTTC
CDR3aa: CASSPRAGRYNEQFF

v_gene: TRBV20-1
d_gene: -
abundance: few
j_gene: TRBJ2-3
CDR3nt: TGCAGTGCTAGCCGTCCCGGACTCTCGAAACCCAATACGCAGTATTTT
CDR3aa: CSASRPGLSKPNTQYF

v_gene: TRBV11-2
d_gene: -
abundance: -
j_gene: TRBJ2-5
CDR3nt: TGTGCCAGCAGCTTGACAGAGACCCAGTACTTC
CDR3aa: CASSLTETQYF

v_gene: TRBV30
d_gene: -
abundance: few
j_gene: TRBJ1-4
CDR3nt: TGTGCCAGAGGGACCCTGGGGGAAAAACTGTTTTTT
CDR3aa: CARGTLGEKLFF

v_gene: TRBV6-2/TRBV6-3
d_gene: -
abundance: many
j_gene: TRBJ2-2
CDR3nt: TGTGCCAGCAGTAAAAACAGGGAAACCGGGGAGCTGTTTTTT
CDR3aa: CASSKNRETGELFF

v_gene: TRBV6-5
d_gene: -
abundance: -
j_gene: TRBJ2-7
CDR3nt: TGTGCCAGCAGTTACTCGTCGGGAGAAGCCTACGAGCAGTACTTC
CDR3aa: CASSYSSGEAYEQYF

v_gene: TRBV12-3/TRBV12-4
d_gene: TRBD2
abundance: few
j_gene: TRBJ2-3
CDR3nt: TGTGCCAGCAAACTAGGACTAGACACAGATACGCAGTATTTT
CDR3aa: CASKLGLDTDTQYF

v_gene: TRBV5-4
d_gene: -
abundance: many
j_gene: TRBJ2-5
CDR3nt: TGTGCCAGCAGCTTTTTGGGCGAAGAGACCCAGTACTTC
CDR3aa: CASSFLGEETQYF

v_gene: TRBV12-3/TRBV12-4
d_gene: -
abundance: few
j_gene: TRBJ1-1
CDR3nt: TGTGCCAGCAGTCCCACGACCCGAGCATGGGCTGAAGCTTTCTTT
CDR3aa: CASSPTTRAWAEAFF

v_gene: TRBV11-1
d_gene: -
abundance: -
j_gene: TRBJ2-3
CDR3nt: TGTGCCAGCAGCGTAAGGACAGTCCTCAGCACAGATACGCAGTATTTT
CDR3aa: CASSVRTVLSTDTQYF

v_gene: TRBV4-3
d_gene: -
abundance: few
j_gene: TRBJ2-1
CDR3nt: TGCGCCAGCAGCCAAGGAGGCTCGCCAAGCTACAATGAGCAGTTCTTC
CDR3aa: CASSQGGSPSYNEQFF

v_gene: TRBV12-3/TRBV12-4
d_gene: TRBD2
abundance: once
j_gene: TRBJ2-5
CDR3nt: TGTGCCAGCAGTTACAGGACTAGCGAGACCCAGTACTTC
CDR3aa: CASSYRTSETQYF

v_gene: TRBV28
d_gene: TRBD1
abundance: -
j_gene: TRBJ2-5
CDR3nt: TGTGCCAGCAGTCACCACAAGTTAGGGACAGGGGGCGGCGAGACCCAGTACTTC
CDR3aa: CASSHHKLGTGGGETQYF

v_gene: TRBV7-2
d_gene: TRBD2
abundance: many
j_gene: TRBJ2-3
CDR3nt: TGTGCCAGCAGCTTAGTCGGAGGGAGGGCAGATACGCAGTATTTT
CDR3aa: CASSLVGGRADTQYF

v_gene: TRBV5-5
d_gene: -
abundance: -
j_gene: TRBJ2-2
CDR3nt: TGTGCCAGCAGCTCGGTGGTCACCGGGGAGCTGTTTTTT
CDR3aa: CASSSVVTGELFF

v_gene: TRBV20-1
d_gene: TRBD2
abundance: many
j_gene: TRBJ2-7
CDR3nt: TGCAGTGCTGAAGGACTAGCGGCCTTCGAGCAGTACTTC
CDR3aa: CSAEGLAAFEQYF

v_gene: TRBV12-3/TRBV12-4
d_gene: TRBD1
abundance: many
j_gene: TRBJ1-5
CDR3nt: TGTGCCAGCAGCCATCAGGGGGGAGTTCAGCCCCAGCATTTT
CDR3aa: CASSHQGGVQPQHF

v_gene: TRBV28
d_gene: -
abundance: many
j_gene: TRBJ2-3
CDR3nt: TGTGCCAGCTGGGGCGTAGAGACAGATACGCAGTATTTT
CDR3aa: CASWGVETDTQYF

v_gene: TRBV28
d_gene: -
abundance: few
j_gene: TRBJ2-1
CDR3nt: TGTGCCAGCAGCCACGAGGCGCGGGGCCAACAGTTCTTC
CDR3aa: CASSHEARGQQFF

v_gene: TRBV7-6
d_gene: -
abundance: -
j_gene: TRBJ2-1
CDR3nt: TGTGCCAGCGCTTTCGACGGCCCCCCCTACAATGAGCAGTTCTTC
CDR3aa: CASAFDGPPYNEQFF

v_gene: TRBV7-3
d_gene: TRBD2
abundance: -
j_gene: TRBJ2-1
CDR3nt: TGTGCCAGCAGCCCGCCTACCGGGACTAGCGGGAGGAATGAGCAGTTCTTC
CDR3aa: CASSPPTGTSGRNEQFF

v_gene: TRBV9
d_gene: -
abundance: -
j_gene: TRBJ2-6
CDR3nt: TGTGCCAGCGCTCCTAGCGATAATGGGGCCAACGTCCTGACTTTC
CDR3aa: CASAPSDNGANVLTF

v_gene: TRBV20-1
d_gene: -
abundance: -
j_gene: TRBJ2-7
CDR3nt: TGCAGGGGAACAGACTCCTACGAGCAGTACTTC
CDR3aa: CRGTDSYEQYF

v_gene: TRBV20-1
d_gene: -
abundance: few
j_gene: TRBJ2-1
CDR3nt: TGCAGTGCTCTGAGCGGAAAGGCGGGAAATGAGCAGTTCTTC
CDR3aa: CSALSGKAGNEQFF

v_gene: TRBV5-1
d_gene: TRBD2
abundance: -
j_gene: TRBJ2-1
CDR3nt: TGCGCCAGCAGCCTGGTAGCGGGAGGCGGCAATGAGCAGTTCTTC
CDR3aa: CASSLVAGGGNEQFF

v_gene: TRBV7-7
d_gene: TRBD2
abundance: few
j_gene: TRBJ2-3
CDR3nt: TGTGCCAGCAGTCGGACTAGCGGGAGAACAGATACGCAGTATTTT
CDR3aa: CASSRTSGRTDTQYF

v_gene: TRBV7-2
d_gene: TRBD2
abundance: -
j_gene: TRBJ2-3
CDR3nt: TGTGCCATTAGGATTCAGGGAGGGAACACAGATACGCAGTATTTT
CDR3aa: CAIRIQGGNTDTQYF

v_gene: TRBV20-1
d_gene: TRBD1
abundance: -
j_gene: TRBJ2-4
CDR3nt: TGCAGTGCCCTAGGGGACACAGGGGTCAAAAACATTCAGTACTTC
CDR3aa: CSALGDTGVKNIQYF

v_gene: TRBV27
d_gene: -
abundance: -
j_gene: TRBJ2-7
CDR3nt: TGTGCCAGCAGCCCCTTAGGGAGCGGCAGCTCCTACGAGCAGTACTTC
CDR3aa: CASSPLGSGSSYEQYF

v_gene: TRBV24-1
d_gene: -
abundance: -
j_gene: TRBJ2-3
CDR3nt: TGTGCCACCAGTGAGGCCGGGACGCCAACTGGACTGCAGTATTTT
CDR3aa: CATSEAGTPTGLQYF